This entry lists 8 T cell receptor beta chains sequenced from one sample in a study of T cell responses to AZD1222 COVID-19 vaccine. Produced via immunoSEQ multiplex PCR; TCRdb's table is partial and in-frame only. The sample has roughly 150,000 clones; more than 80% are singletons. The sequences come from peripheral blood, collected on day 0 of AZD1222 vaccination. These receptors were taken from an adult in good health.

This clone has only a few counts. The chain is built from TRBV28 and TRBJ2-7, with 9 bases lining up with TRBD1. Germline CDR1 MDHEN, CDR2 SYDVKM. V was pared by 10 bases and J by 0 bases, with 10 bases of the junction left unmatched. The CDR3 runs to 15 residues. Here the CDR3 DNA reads TGTGCCACCCACACCGGGACAGGGAGCTCCTACGAGCAGTACTTC. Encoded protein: CATHTGTGSSYEQYF.

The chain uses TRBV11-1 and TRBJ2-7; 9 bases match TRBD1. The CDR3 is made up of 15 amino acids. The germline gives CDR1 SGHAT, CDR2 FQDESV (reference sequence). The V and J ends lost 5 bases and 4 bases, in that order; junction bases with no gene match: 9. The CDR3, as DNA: TGTGCCAGCAGCGGAATGGGACAGGGAGGGTACGAGCAGTACTTC. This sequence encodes CASSGMGQGGYEQYF.

CDR3 loop: CASSNVRGMNTGELFF. CDR3 bases: TGTGCCAGTAGTAACGTGAGAGGGATGAACACCGGGGAGCTGTTTTTT. The chain uses TRBV19 and TRBJ2-2; the D gene is possibly TRBD2 (5 bases). Germline V gene lookup returns CDR1 LNHDA and CDR2 SQIVND (reference sequence). Between the trimmed V and J ends, which lost 4 bases and 1 base, there was a span of 13 bases. There are 16 residues in the CDR3.

The CDR3 spells CASRLSLGGTSGSNEQFF. The CDR3 DNA reads as TGTGCCAGCAGATTATCACTAGGGGGGACTAGCGGCTCCAATGAGCAGTTCTTC. The rearrangement uses TRBV3-1 (or the pseudogene TRBV3-2) and TRBJ2-1, with 11 nucleotides matching TRBD2. The V segment lost 6 bases and the J segment 6 bases; nucleotides outside the gene matches: 16. The CDR3 runs to 18 residues. Germline loops: CDR1 LGHDT, CDR2 YNNKEL (reference sequence).

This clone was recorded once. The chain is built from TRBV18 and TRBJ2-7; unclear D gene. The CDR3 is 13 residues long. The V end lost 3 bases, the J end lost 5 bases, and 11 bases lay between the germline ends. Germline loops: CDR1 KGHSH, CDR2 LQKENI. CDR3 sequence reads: CASSPRASDEQYF. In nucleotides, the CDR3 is TGTGCCAGCTCACCGAGAGCGTCGGACGAGCAGTACTTC.

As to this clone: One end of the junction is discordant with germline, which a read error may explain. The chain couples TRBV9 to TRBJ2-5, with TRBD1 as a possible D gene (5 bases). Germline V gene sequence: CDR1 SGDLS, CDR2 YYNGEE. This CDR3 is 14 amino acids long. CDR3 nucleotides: TGTGCCAGCAGCGTAGGGGGCGGCCAAGGGACCCAGTACTTC. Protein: CASSVGGGQGTQYF.

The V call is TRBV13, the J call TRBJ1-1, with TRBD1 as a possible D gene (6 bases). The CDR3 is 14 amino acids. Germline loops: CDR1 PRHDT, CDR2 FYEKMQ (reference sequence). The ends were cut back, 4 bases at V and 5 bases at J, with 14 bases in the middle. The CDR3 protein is CASSSRGQSTEAFF. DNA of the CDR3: TGTGCCAGCAGCTCCAGGGGCCAGTCGACTGAAGCTTTCTTT.

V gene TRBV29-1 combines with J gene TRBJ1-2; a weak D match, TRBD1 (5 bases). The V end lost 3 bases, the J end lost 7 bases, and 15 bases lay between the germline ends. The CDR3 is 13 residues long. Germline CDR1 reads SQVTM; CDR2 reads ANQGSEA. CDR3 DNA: TGCAGCGTTGATCCTTGGGGGAGTATTGGCTACACCTTC. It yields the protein CSVDPWGSIGYTF.